The 23 T cell receptor beta chains presented below share a single source sample, sequenced in a study of T cell changes during pregnancy in multiple sclerosis. Sequencing used immunoSEQ multiplex PCR; TCRdb keeps in-frame clones, though not all of them. The sample has about 40,000 clones, roughly 92% seen once. The sample was CD4+ T cells from peripheral blood mononuclear cells, taken before pregnancy. These receptors were obtained from a female donor with multiple sclerosis, enrolled in a pregnancy study.

The chain carries TRBV6-1 and TRBJ2-5; tentative D call: TRBD1 (5 bases). Germline CDR1 and CDR2: MNHNS and SASEGT. The CDR3 consists of 13 residues. V dropped 6 bases and J dropped 2 bases, with 10 bases sitting between them. CDR3 amino acids: CASRRQTQETQYF. The CDR3 DNA follows: TGTGCCAGCAGACGACAGACTCAAGAGACCCAGTACTTC.

The chain combines TRBV6-5 with TRBJ2-1; 8 bases line up with TRBD2. The CDR3 length is 15 residues. The V segment lost 3 bases and the J segment 6 bases; nucleotides outside the gene matches: 7. Germline CDR1 is MNHEY and CDR2 is SVGAGI. The CDR3 sequence: CASSYLAGRANEQFF. CDR3 bases: TGTGCCAGCAGTTATTTAGCGGGGCGGGCCAATGAGCAGTTCTTC.

The chain couples TRBV7-2 to TRBJ2-1; 9 positions match TRBD2. V lost 5 bases to trimming and J lost 2 bases; unmatched junction nucleotides: 7. Germline V CDR1 and CDR2: SGHTA, FQGNSA. This CDR3 contains 16 residues. Here the CDR3 DNA reads TGTGCCAGCAGCCCCCCGGGACTAGCTACCTACAATGAGCAGTTCTTC. This gives the protein CASSPPGLATYNEQFF.

The rearrangement joins TRBV5-1 to TRBJ2-2, with 8 positions matching TRBD2. This CDR3 is 15 amino acids long. Germline V gene sequence: CDR1 SGHRS, CDR2 YFSETQ. V lost 5 bases, J lost 5 bases, and 8 bases stayed unmatched. The CDR3 is CASSREGLGTGELFF. The CDR3 DNA reads as TGCGCCAGCAGTCGGGAGGGCCTAGGAACCGGGGAGCTGTTTTTT. The complete variable domain, with remaining parts taken from reference TRBV5-1 and TRBJ2-2, reads KAGVTQTPRYLIKTRGQQVTLSCSPISGHRSVSWYQQTPGQGLQFLFEYFSETQRNKGNFPGRFSGRQFSNSRSEMNVSTLELGDSALYLCASSREGLGTGELFFGEGSRLTVL.

The V call is TRBV5-8, the J call TRBJ2-5; 8 bases match TRBD2. The germline V gene encodes CDR1 SGHTS and CDR2 YDEGEE. There are 17 residues in the CDR3. The junction had 15 bases not matched to a gene; V was cut back by 4 bases and J by 4 bases. The CDR3 bases are TGTGCCAGCAGCCTGGGTCGAAGCGGGAGTTGGGGAGAGACCCAGTACTTC. Protein: CASSLGRSGSWGETQYF.

CDR3 sequence (DNA): TGTGCCAGCAGTTACTCGCGACTAGGGATCTACGAGCAGTACTTC. Protein sequence: CASSYSRLGIYEQYF. The rearrangement links TRBV6-5 to TRBJ2-7, with TRBD2 as a possible D gene (6 bases). The germline V gene encodes CDR1 MNHEY and CDR2 SVGAGI. Trimming removed 0 bases at V and 3 bases at J, with 12 bases between. The CDR3 totals 15 residues.

The chain employs TRBV7-8 and TRBJ2-3; 8 bases align to TRBD2. CDR1 is SGHVS, CDR2 FQNEAQ, per germline. This CDR3 is 15 amino acids long. The V gene end was trimmed by 4 bases and the J gene end by 8 bases; junction bases not matched to a gene: 11. CDR3 loop: CASSSGTSSQSTQYF. In DNA, the CDR3 is TGTGCCAGCAGCTCCGGGACTAGTTCACAGAGTACGCAGTATTTT.

This clone was seen only once. The chain is built from TRBV28 and TRBJ1-5; TRBD1 matches 7 bases. V gave up 6 bases and J gave up 5 bases; unmatched junction bases: 13. This CDR3 region has 16 residues. Germline values: CDR1 MDHEN, CDR2 SYDVKM. The CDR3 coding sequence is TGTGCCAGCAGCCTTTCCGGGACAGATACCTATCAGCCCCAGCATTTT. Residues: CASSLSGTDTYQPQHF.

CDR3 protein: CASSLDPPGGTKETQYF. CDR3 bases: TGTGCCAGCAGCTTAGACCCCCCAGGGGGAACCAAAGAGACCCAGTACTTC. The chain carries TRBV11-1 and TRBJ2-5, with TRBD1 matching 7 bases. Germline V gene lookup returns CDR1 SGHAT and CDR2 FQDESV (reference sequence). The CDR3 spans 17 residues. V was clipped by 1 base and J by 3 bases; unmatched bases: 11.

This rearrangement joins TRBV28 to TRBJ2-1, with 7 bases aligning to TRBD2. The germline CDR1 and CDR2 sequences are MDHEN and SYDVKM. V dropped 3 bases and J dropped 6; count of bases not matched to a gene: 14. CDR3 size: 17 residues. This CDR3 reads CASSFLPTLAGINEQFF. The CDR3 DNA reads TGTGCCAGCAGTTTCTTGCCGACTTTAGCGGGTATCAATGAGCAGTTCTTC.

This chain uses TRBV2 with TRBJ2-3, with 8 nucleotides matching TRBD2. This CDR3 region has 16 residues. The trim removed 5 bases at V and 2 bases at J, leaving 9 bases unmatched. CDR1 SNHLY and CDR2 FYNNEI come from the germline V gene. The CDR3 bases are TGTGCCAGCAGTCCAGGACTAGCCGAGAACACAGATACGCAGTATTTT. Its translation: CASSPGLAENTDTQYF.

This clone appeared a few times. This chain connects TRBV19 to TRBJ1-5; D possibly corresponds to TRBD1 (5 bases). V gave up 10 bases and J gave up 0 bases, with 13 bases separating them. The germline V gene has CDR1 LNHDA and CDR2 SQIVND (reference sequence). This CDR3 spans 14 amino acids. The CDR3 here is CATRGGYSNQPQHF. The CDR3 region has the DNA TGTGCCACTCGGGGGGGTTATAGCAATCAGCCCCAGCATTTT. Drawing the rest from reference TRBV19 and TRBJ1-5, the complete variable domain is DGGITQSPKYLFRKEGQNVTLSCEQNLNHDAMYWYRQDPGQGLRLIYYSQIVNDFQKGDIAEGYSVSREKKESFPLTVTSAQKNPTAFYLCATRGGYSNQPQHFGDGTRLSIL.

This clone was counted a single time. This sequence joins TRBV7-2 and TRBJ2-3, with a possible D match to TRBD2 (6 bases). The CDR3 has 15 amino acids. V lost 5 bases and J 0 bases, leaving 12 bases between the germline ends. The germline gives CDR1 SGHTA, CDR2 FQGNSA. The CDR3 region is CASSRSGPSTDTQYF. CDR3 sequence (DNA): TGTGCCAGCAGCCGAAGCGGGCCTAGCACAGATACGCAGTATTTT.

V and J are TRBV2 and TRBJ2-1; tentatively, D is TRBD2 (6 bases). V was trimmed by 8 bases and J by 4 bases, leaving 15 bases between them. The CDR3 covers 14 residues. Germline lookup yields CDR1 SNHLY and CDR2 FYNNEI. The DNA of the CDR3 is TGTGCCAGCGGCGGGACTTCCCAATACAATGAGCAGTTCTTC. Translation: CASGGTSQYNEQFF. Variable domain in full (rest from reference TRBV2 and TRBJ2-1): EPEVTQTPSHQVTQMGQEVILRCVPISNHLYFYWYRQILGQKVEFLVSFYNNEISEKSEIFDDQFSVERPDGSNFTLKIRSTKLEDSAMYFCASGGTSQYNEQFFGPGTRLTVL.

This clone was observed once. The V call is TRBV7-2, the J call TRBJ2-7, with 7 bases identical to TRBD1. The CDR3 is 15 residues long. Germline V lookup: CDR1 SGHTA, CDR2 FQGNSA. Unmatched junction bases numbered 6, after V lost 2 bases and J lost 2 bases. CDR3 bases: TGTGCCAGCAGCTTAAGTGGGACAGAGACCTACGAGCAGTACTTC. This gives the protein CASSLSGTETYEQYF. The full variable domain, completed using reference TRBV7-2 and TRBJ2-7, is GAGVSQSPSNKVTEKGKDVELRCDPISGHTALYWYRQSLGQGLEFLIYFQGNSAPDKSGLPSDRFSAERTGGSVSTLTIQRTQQEDSAVYLCASSLSGTETYEQYFGPGTRLTVT.

The chain uses TRBV19 and TRBJ2-3; 10 nucleotides match TRBD2. The CDR3 loop spans 13 amino acids. The V gene end was trimmed by 9 bases and the J gene end by 5 bases; junction bases not matched to a gene: 5. Germline V CDR1 and CDR2: LNHDA, SQIVND (reference sequence). In DNA form, the CDR3 reads TGTGCCAGCGGGACTAGCGTAAGAGATACGCAGTATTTT. It yields the protein CASGTSVRDTQYF.

Here the CDR3 reads CASSIGGGPRVQSTQYF. The CDR3 region has the DNA TGTGCCAGTAGTATAGGGGGGGGACCAAGAGTCCAATCCACCCAGTACTTC. This chain joins TRBV19 and TRBJ2-5; 7 bases are a match to TRBD2. The CDR3 sequence is 17 residues long. Germline trimming cut 1 base from V and 8 bases from J; bases unmatched to any gene: 16. Germline V gives CDR1 LNHDA, CDR2 SQIVND (reference sequence).

The chain joins TRBV19 to TRBJ2-1; TRBD2 agrees at 9 bases. V trimming: 3 bases; J trimming: 0 bases; junction bases outside the gene matches: 12. CDR1 is LNHDA and CDR2 is SQIVND in the germline V gene (reference sequence). This CDR3 is built from 19 residues. In nucleotides, the CDR3 is TGTGCCAGTAGTATTCCCCCACTCAGCGGGGGGAGCTCCTACAATGAGCAGTTCTTC. Translation gives CASSIPPLSGGSSYNEQFF.

Concerning this clone itself: Other DNA variants within this sample encode the same CDR3. The chain recombines TRBV6-1 with TRBJ2-2, with 7 bases matching TRBD1. CDR3 size: 14 residues. The V gene end was trimmed by 8 bases and the J gene end by 5 bases; junction bases not matched to a gene: 8. Germline V gene sequence: CDR1 MNHNS, CDR2 SASEGT. The CDR3 here is CASSEQGRTGELFF. The CDR3 nucleotides are TGTGCCAGCTCCGAACAGGGGAGAACCGGGGAGCTGTTTTTT.

The CDR3 sequence: CASSQEGLASNEQFF. The CDR3 region has the DNA TGCGCCAGCAGCCAAGAAGGACTAGCCTCCAATGAGCAGTTCTTC. The chain links TRBV4-1 to TRBJ2-1; 8 bases match TRBD2. Germline CDR1 reads MGHRA; CDR2 reads YSYEKL. The V gene end was trimmed by 0 bases and the J gene end by 6 bases; junction bases not matched to a gene: 4. CDR3 length equals 15 residues.

The chain couples TRBV7-8 to TRBJ2-6; the match to TRBD2 covers 12 bases. The CDR3 extends over 18 amino acids. V dropped 3 bases and J dropped 0; count of bases not matched to a gene: 3. Germline V gene lookup returns CDR1 SGHVS and CDR2 FQNEAQ. The CDR3 region has the DNA TGTGCCAGCAGCTTTGGACTAGCGGGATACTCTGGGGCCAACGTCCTGACTTTC. This translates into CASSFGLAGYSGANVLTF.

The rearrangement joins TRBV7-3 to TRBJ2-3, with 9 positions matching TRBD2. The CDR3 has 16 amino acids. Germline V CDR1 and CDR2: SGHTA, FQGTGA. The V gene end was trimmed by 2 bases and the J gene end by 4 bases; junction bases not matched to a gene: 7. The CDR3 DNA reads TGTGCCAGCAGCTTACTGGCGGGAGGGCCCCCAGATACGCAGTATTTT. This translates into CASSLLAGGPPDTQYF. The complete variable domain, with remaining parts taken from reference TRBV7-3 and TRBJ2-3, reads GAGVSQTPSNKVTEKGKYVELRCDPISGHTALYWYRQSLGQGPEFLIYFQGTGAADDSGLPNDRFFAVRPEGSVSTLKIQRTERGDSAVYLCASSLLAGGPPDTQYFGPGTRLTVL.

The rearrangement uses TRBV6-1 and TRBJ1-1, with D perhaps TRBD1 (6 bases). Germline loops: CDR1 MNHNS, CDR2 SASEGT. Deletions cut 1 base from V and 1 base from J, with 10 bases between. CDR3 length: 15 residues. CDR3: CASSEGSRGNTEAFF. The CDR3 DNA is TGTGCCAGCAGTGAAGGCAGCAGGGGGAACACTGAAGCTTTCTTT.